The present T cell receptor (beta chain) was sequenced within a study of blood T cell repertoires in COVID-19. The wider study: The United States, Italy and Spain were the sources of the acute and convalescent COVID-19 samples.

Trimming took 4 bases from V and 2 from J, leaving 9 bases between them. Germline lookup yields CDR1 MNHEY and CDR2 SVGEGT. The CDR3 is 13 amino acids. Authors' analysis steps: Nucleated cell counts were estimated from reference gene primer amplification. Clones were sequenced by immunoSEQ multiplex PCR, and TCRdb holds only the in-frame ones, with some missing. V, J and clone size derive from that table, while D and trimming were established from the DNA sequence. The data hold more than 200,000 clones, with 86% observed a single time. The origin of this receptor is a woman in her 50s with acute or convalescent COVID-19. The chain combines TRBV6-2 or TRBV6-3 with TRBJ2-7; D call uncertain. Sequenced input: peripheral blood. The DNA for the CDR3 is TGTGCCAGCAGTTCGGTAGCTCCCTACGAGCAGTACTTC. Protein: CASSSVAPYEQYF.